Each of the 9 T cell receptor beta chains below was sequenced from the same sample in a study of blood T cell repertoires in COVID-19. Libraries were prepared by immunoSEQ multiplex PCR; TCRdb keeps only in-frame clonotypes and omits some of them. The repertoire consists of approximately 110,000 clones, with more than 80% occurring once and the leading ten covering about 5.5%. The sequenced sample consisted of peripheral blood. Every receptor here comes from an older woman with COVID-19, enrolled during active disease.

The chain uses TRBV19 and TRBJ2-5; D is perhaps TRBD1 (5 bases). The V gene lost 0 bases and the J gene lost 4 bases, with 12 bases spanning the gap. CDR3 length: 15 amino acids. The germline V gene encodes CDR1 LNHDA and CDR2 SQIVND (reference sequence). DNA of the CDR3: TGTGCCAGTAGTATAGAGGCAGGGCCGGGAGAGACCCAGTACTTC. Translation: CASSIEAGPGETQYF.

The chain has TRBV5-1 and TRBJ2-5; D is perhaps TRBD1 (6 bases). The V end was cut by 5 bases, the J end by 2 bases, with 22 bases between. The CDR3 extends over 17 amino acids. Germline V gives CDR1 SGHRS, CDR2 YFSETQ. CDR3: CASSYRGDRDIQETQYF. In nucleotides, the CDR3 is TGCGCCAGCAGTTATCGAGGAGACCGGGACATTCAAGAGACCCAGTACTTC.

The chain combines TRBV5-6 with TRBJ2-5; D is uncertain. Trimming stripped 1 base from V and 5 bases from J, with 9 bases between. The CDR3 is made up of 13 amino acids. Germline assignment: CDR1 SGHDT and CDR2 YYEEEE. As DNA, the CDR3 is TGTGCCAGCAGCTTGCCAGTCGGGGAGACCCAGTACTTC. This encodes CASSLPVGETQYF.

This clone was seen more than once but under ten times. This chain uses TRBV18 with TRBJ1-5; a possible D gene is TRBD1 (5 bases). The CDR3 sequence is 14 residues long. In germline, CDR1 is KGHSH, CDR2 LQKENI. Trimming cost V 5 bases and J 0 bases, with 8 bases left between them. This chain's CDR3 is CASSRGDSNQPQHF. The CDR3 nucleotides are TGTGCCAGCTCAAGGGGTGATAGCAATCAGCCCCAGCATTTT.

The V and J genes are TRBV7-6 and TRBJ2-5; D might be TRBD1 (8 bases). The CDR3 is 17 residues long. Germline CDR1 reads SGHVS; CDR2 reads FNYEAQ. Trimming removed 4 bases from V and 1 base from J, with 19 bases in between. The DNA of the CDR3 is TGTGCCAGCAGCTCACAGGGGGGGGTAGGGGGCCAAGAGACCCAGTACTTC. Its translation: CASSSQGGVGGQETQYF.

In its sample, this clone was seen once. The CDR3 sequence: CASSPLEGSNYGYTF. CDR3 DNA sequence: TGTGCCAGCTCACCACTTGAGGGATCTAACTATGGCTACACCTTC. V gene TRBV18 combines with J gene TRBJ1-2; D uncertain. Germline CDR1 KGHSH, CDR2 LQKENI. The V gene lost 1 base and the J gene lost 0 bases, with 9 bases spanning the gap. The CDR3 sequence is 15 residues long.

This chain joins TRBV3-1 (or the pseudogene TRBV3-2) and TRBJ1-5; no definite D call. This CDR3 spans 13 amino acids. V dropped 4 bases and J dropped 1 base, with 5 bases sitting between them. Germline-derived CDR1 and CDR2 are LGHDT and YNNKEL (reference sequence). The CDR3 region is CASSRGSNQPQHF. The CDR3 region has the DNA TGTGCCAGCAGCCGCGGCAGCAATCAGCCCCAGCATTTT.

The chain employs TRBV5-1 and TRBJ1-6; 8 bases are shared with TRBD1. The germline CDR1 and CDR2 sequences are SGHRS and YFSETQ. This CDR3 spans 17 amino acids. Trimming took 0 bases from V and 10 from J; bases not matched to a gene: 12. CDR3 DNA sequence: TGCGCCAGCAGCTTGGGCACCAAAGACAGGGGATCGTCACCCCTCCACTTT. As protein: CASSLGTKDRGSSPLHF.

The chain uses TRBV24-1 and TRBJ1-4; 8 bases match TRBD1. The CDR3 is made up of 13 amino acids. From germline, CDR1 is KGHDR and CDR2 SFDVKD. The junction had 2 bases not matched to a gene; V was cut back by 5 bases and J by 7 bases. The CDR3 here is CATSAQGAEKLFF. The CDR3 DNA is TGTGCCACCAGTGCTCAGGGGGCTGAAAAACTGTTTTTT.